This T cell receptor beta chain was identified during a study of blood T cell repertoires in COVID-19. The overall study: Sources were T cells, B-cell-depleted T cells, or PBMCs; the material itself was cDNA or gDNA.

The CDR3 is 13 amino acids. With 5 bases removed from V and 3 bases from J, the gap between germline ends came to 11 bases. Germline CDR1 reads GTSNPN; CDR2 reads SVGIG (reference sequence). Per the authors' pipeline: Nucleated cell counts were estimated from reference gene primer amplification. Generated by immunoSEQ multiplex PCR, the TCRdb table keeps only in-frame clones and is missing some. V and J calls and clone size are as listed in that table; D and trimming were resolved from the DNA. The profile covers about 140,000 clones, with approximately 80% appearing a single time and about 1.5% taken by the ten largest. The study assigned cohorts using participant-reported clinical history. In the 2 weeks before study entry, exposed participants met a COVID-19 case, which was PCR-confirmed or clinician-diagnosed.

The receptor's source is a woman aged 18 to 35 who had been exposed to COVID-19. This chain uses TRBV30 with TRBJ1-5; D gene unclear. Sequencing used PBMCs or T cells enriched from blood (not recorded which). The CDR3 sequence is CAWASTLNQPQHF. CDR3 bases: TGTGCCTGGGCTTCTACGCTCAATCAGCCCCAGCATTTT. The variable domain in full, with the rest retrieved from reference TRBV30 and TRBJ1-5, is SQTIHQWPATLVQPVGSPLSLECTVEGTSNPNLYWYRQAAGRGLQLLFYSVGIGQISSEVPQNLSASRPQDRQFILSSKKLLLSDSGFYLCAWASTLNQPQHFGDGTRLSIL.